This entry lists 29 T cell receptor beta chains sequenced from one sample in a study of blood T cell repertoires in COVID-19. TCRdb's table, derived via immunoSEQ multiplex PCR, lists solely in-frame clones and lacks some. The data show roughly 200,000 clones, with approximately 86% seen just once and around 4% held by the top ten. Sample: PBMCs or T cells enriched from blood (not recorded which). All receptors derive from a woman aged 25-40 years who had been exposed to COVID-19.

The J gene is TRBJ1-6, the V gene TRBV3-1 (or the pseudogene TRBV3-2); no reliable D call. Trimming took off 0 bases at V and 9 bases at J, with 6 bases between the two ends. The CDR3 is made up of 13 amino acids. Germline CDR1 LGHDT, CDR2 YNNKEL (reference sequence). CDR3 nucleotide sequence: TGTGCCAGCAGCCAAGAGCTAAGTTCACCCCTCCACTTT. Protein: CASSQELSSPLHF.

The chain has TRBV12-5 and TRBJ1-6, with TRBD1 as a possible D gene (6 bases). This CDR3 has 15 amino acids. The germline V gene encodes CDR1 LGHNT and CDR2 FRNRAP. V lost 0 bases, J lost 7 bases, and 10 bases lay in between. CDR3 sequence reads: CASGLVQGRNSPLHF. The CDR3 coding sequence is TGTGCTAGTGGTTTGGTCCAGGGGCGGAATTCACCCCTCCACTTT.

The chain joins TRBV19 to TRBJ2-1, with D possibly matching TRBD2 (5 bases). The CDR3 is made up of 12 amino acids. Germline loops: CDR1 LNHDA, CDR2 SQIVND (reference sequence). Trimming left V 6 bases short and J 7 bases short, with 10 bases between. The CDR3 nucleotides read TGTGCCAGTAGCCCCACTAGAAATGAGCAGTTCTTC. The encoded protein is CASSPTRNEQFF. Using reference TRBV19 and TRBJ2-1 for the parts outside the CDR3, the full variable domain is DGGITQSPKYLFRKEGQNVTLSCEQNLNHDAMYWYRQDPGQGLRLIYYSQIVNDFQKGDIAEGYSVSREKKESFPLTVTSAQKNPTAFYLCASSPTRNEQFFGPGTRLTVL.

Here the CDR3 reads CASDSPGTGPSYGYTF. In DNA form, the CDR3 reads TGTGCCAGCGATTCGCCCGGGACAGGGCCCTCCTATGGCTACACCTTC. The chain links TRBV5-8 to TRBJ1-2; 9 positions agree with TRBD1. Per germline, CDR1 SGHTS and CDR2 YDEGEE. Unmatched junction bases numbered 14, after V lost 7 bases and J lost 4 bases. The length of the CDR3 is 16 residues.

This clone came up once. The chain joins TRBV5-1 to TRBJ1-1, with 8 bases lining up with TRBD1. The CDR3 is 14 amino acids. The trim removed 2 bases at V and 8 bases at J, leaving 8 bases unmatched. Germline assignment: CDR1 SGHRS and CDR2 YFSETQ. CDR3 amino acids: CASSFRGRLGEAFF. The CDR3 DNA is TGCGCCAGCAGCTTCAGGGGGCGCTTAGGGGAAGCTTTCTTT. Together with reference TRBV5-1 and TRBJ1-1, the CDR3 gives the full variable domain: KAGVTQTPRYLIKTRGQQVTLSCSPISGHRSVSWYQQTPGQGLQFLFEYFSETQRNKGNFPGRFSGRQFSNSRSEMNVSTLELGDSALYLCASSFRGRLGEAFFGQGTRLTVV.

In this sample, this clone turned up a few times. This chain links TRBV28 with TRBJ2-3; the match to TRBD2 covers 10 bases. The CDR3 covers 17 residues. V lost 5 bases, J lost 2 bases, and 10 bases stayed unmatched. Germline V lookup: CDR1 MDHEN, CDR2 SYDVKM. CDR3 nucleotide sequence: TGTGCCAGCAGTACAGACCTGGGACTAGCGCTCACAGATACGCAGTATTTT. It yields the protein CASSTDLGLALTDTQYF. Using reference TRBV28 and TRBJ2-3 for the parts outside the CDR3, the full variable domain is DVKVTQSSRYLVKRTGEKVFLECVQDMDHENMFWYRQDPGLGLRLIYFSYDVKMKEKGDIPEGYSVSREKKERFSLILESASTNQTSMYLCASSTDLGLALTDTQYFGPGTRLTVL.

CDR3 sequence: CASSVGGHGNTIYF. The DNA for the CDR3 is TGTGCCAGCAGCGTAGGGGGGCACGGAAACACCATATATTTT. The chain recombines TRBV9 with TRBJ1-3; D perhaps matches TRBD1 (6 bases). CDR3 length: 14 amino acids. Germline V lookup: CDR1 SGDLS, CDR2 YYNGEE. The V end lost 0 bases, the J end lost 4 bases, and 8 bases lay between the germline ends. Filled out from reference TRBV9 and TRBJ1-3, the complete variable domain reads DSGVTQTPKHLITATGQRVTLRCSPRSGDLSVYWYQQSLDQGLQFLIQYYNGEERAKGNILERFSAQQFPDLHSELNLSSLELGDSALYFCASSVGGHGNTIYFGEGSWLTVV.

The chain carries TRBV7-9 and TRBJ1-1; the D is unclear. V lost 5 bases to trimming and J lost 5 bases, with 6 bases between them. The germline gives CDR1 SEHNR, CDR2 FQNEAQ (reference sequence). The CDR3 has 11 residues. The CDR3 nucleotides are TGTGCCAGCAGCCCGTTGACTGAAGCTTTCTTT. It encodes CASSPLTEAFF. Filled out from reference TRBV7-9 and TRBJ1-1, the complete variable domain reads DTGVSQNPRHKITKRGQNVTFRCDPISEHNRLYWYRQTLGQGPEFLTYFQNEAQLEKSRLLSDRFSAERPKGSFSTLEIQRTEQGDSAMYLCASSPLTEAFFGQGTRLTVV.

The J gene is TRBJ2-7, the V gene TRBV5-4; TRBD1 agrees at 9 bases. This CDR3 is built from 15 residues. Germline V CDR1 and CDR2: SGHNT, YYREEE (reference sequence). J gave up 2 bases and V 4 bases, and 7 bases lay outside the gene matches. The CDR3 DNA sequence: TGTGCCAGCAGCCAAACAGGGGGCAGGCCCTACGAGCAGTACTTC. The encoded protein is CASSQTGGRPYEQYF.

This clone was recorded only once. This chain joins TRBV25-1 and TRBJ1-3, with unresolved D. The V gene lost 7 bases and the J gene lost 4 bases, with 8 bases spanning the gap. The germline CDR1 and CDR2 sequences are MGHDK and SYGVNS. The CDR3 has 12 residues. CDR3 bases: TGTGCCAGCAACCCGGGGGGAAACACCATATATTTT. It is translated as CASNPGGNTIYF.

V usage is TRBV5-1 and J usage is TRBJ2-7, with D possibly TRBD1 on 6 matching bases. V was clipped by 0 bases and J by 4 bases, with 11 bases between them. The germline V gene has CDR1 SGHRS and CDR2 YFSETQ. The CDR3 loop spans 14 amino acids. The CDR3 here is CASSLEQGLYEQYF. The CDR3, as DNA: TGCGCCAGCAGCTTGGAACAGGGCCTGTACGAGCAGTACTTC.

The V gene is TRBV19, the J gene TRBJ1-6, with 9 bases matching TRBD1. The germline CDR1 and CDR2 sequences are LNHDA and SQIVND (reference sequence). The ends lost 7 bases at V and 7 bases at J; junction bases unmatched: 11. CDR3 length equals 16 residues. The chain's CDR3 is CASMGDRGNLNSPLHF. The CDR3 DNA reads TGTGCCAGTATGGGTGACAGGGGGAATCTAAATTCACCCCTCCACTTT.

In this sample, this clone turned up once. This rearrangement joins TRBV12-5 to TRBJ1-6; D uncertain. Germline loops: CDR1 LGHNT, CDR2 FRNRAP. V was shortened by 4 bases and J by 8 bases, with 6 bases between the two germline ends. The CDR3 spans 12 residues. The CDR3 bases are TGTGCTAGTGGTTGGGAGGATTCACCCCTCCACTTT. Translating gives CASGWEDSPLHF.

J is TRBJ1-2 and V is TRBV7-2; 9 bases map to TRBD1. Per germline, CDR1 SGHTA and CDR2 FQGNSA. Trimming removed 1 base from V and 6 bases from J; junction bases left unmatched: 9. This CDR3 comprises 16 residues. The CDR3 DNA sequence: TGTGCCAGCAGCTTAGTTAACCGGGACAGGGTAGATGGCTACACCTTC. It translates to CASSLVNRDRVDGYTF.

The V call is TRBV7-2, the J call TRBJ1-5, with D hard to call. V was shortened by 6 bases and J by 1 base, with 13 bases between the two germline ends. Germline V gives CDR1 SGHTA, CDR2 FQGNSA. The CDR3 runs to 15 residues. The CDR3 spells CASSRLFGSNQPQHF. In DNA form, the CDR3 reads TGTGCCAGCAGTAGACTCTTTGGCAGCAATCAGCCCCAGCATTTT.

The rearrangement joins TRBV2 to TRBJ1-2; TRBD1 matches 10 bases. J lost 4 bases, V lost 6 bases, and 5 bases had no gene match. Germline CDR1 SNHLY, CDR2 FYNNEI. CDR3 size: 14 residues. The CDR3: CASSAGQGGYGYTF. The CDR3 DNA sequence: TGTGCCAGCAGCGCAGGACAGGGGGGCTATGGCTACACCTTC.

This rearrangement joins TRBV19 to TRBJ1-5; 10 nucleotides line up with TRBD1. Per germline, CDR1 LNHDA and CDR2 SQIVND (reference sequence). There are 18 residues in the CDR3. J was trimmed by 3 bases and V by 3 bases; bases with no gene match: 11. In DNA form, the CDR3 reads TGTGCCAGTAGTATGGCGCTTCCGGGACAGGGGTTCAATCAGCCCCAGCATTTT. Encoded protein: CASSMALPGQGFNQPQHF.

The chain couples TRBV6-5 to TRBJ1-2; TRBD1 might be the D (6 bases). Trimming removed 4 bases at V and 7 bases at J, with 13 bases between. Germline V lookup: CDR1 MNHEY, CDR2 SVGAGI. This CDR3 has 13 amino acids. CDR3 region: CASSSLTGFGYTF. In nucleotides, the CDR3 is TGTGCCAGCAGTTCTCTTACAGGGTTTGGCTACACCTTC.

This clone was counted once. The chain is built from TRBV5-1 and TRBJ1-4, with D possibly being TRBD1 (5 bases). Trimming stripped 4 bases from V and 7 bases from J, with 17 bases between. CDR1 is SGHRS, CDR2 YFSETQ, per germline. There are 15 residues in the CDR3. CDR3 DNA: TGCGCCAGCAGCCCTGGGGGGGGTTTTGGTGAAAAACTGTTTTTT. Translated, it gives CASSPGGGFGEKLFF.

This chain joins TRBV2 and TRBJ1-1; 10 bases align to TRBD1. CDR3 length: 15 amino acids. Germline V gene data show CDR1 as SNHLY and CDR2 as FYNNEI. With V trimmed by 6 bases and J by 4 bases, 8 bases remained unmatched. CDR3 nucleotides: TGTGCCAGCAGCGGGACAGGGGTGGTCGGCACTGAAGCTTTCTTT. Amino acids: CASSGTGVVGTEAFF. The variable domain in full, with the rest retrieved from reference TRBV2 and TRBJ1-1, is EPEVTQTPSHQVTQMGQEVILRCVPISNHLYFYWYRQILGQKVEFLVSFYNNEISEKSEIFDDQFSVERPDGSNFTLKIRSTKLEDSAMYFCASSGTGVVGTEAFFGQGTRLTVV.

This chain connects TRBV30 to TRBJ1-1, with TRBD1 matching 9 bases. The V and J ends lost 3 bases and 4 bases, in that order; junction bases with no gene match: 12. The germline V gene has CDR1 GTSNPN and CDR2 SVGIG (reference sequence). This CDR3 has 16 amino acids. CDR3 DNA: TGTGCCTGGAGGTACAGGGGGCGAGGGTTTGGCACTGAAGCTTTCTTT. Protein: CAWRYRGRGFGTEAFF.

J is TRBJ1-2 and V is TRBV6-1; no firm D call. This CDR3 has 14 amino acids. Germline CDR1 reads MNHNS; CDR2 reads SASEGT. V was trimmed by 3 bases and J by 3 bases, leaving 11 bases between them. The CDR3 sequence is CASSDNGLDYGYTF. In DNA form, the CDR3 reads TGTGCCAGCAGTGACAATGGGCTGGACTATGGCTACACCTTC.

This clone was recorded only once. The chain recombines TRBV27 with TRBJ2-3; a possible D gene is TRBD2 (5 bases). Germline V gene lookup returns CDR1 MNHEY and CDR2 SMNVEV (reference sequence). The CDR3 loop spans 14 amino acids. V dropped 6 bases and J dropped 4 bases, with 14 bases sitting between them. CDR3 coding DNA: TGTGCCAGCAGACTAGTTGCGTTCTCAGATACGCAGTATTTT. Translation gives CASRLVAFSDTQYF.

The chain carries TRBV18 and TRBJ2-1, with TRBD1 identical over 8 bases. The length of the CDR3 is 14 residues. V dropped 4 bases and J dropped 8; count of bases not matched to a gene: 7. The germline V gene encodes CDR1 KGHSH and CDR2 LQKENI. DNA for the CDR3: TGTGCCAGCTCACTAGGCCCAGGGGGCGATGAGCAGTTCTTC. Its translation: CASSLGPGGDEQFF.

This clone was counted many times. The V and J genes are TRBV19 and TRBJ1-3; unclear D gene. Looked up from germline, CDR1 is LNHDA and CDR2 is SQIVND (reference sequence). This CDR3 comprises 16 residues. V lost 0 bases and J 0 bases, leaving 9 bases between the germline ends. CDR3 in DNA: TGTGCCAGTAGTATAGATCCGGGAACCTCTGGAAACACCATATATTTT. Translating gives CASSIDPGTSGNTIYF.

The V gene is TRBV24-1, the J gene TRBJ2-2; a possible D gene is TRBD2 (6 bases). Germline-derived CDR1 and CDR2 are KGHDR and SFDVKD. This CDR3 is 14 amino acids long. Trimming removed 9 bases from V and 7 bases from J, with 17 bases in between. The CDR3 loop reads CATRMASDGGELFF. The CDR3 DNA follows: TGTGCCACCCGTATGGCTAGCGATGGCGGGGAGCTGTTTTTT.

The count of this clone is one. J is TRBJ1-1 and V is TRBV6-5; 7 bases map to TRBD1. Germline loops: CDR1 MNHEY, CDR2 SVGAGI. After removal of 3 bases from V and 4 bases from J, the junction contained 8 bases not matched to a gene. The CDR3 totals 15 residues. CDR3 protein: CASSYRTGVSTEAFF. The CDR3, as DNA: TGTGCCAGCAGTTATCGAACAGGGGTTAGCACTGAAGCTTTCTTT.

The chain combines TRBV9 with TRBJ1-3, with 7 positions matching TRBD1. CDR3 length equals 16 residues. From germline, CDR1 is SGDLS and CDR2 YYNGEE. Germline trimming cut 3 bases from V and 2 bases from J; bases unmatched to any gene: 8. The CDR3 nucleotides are TGTGCCAGCAGCGCTAGCAGGGGGTTGACTGGAAACACCATATATTTT. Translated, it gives CASSASRGLTGNTIYF.

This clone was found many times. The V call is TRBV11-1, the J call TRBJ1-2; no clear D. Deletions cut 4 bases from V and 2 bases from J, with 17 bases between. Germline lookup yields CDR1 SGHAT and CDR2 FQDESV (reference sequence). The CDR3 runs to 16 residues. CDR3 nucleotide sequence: TGTGCCAGCAGCTCCCCGGAGGCAGGAGGAAACTATGGCTACACCTTC. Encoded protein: CASSSPEAGGNYGYTF.